The rows below give T cell receptor beta chains drawn from one sample of a study of CD8+ T cells in alopecia areata. The data were produced by immunoSEQ multiplex PCR, yet TCRdb's version contains in-frame clones alone and is incomplete. The table lists about 190,000 clones, 55% to 70% of them singletons. The sample in question was CD4+ T cells sorted from blood, obtained at week 4, from a patient treated with tofacitinib. Receptor source: a human donor with alopecia areata. CDR3s include the opening cysteine and the closing phenylalanine or tryptophan. The D gene is left open where the match is weak. Clone size appears in some rows only: once, few, many, or a class for an expanded clone.

D gene,J gene,clone size,V gene,CDR3 DNA,CDR3 protein
-,TRBJ1-2,once,TRBV30,TGTGCCTGGAGTTCCTCCGGGGGCTACACCTTC,CAWSSSGGYTF
TRBD1,TRBJ2-5,-,TRBV29-1,TGCAGCGTTGAAGATCGCAGGGTCAGGGGGTGGAGGTACCAAGAGACCCAGTACTTC,CSVEDRRVRGWRYQETQYF
-,TRBJ2-3,-,TRBV7-2,TGTGCCAGCAGCTTAGTAGCAGCATCTAGCACAGATACGCAGTATTTT,CASSLVAASSTDTQYF
TRBD1,TRBJ2-5,-,TRBV2,TGTGCCAGCTCCGGGGACAGGAACCAAGAGACCCAGTACTTC,CASSGDRNQETQYF
-,TRBJ1-1,-,TRBV30,TGTGCCTGGAGTGATTCAAGAATACATTTCTTT,CAWSDSRIHFF
TRBD2,TRBJ2-3,few,TRBV29-1,TGCAGCGTTGATGGTGCGGCGGGAGCCTCAGATACGCAGTATTTT,CSVDGAAGASDTQYF
-,TRBJ2-7,-,TRBV9,TGTGCCAGCAGCGTAGGGCCAGCCTACGAGCAGTACTTC,CASSVGPAYEQYF
-,TRBJ2-1,-,TRBV30,TGTGCCTGGAGTCTGGGCCTAGCCGGAGACAATGAGCAGTTCTTC,CAWSLGLAGDNEQFF
-,TRBJ1-4,once,TRBV11-2,TGTGCCAGCAGCTTAGGCGCAACTAATGAAAAACTGTTTTTT,CASSLGATNEKLFF
-,TRBJ2-7,-,TRBV29-1,TGCAAGTACTACGAGCAGTACTTC,CKYYEQYF
-,TRBJ2-1,-,TRBV18,TGTGCCAGCTCACCGGGCAATGAGCAGTTCTTC,CASSPGNEQFF
TRBD2,TRBJ2-1,-,TRBV11-2,TGTGCCAGCCGCCCGGGGACTAGCGGGAGACGCAATGAGCAGTTCTTC,CASRPGTSGRRNEQFF
TRBD1,TRBJ2-5,few,TRBV7-2,TGTGCCAGCAGCTTATTGGCAGGGGGTTTGGAGACCCAGTACTTC,CASSLLAGGLETQYF
TRBD2,TRBJ2-5,-,TRBV10-3,TGTGCCATCGGAAGCGGGAGCGTGGGGGAGACCCAGTACTTC,CAIGSGSVGETQYF
-,TRBJ2-1,-,TRBV19,TGTGCCAGTAAGGGAGGTCAGGCAAGTGGTGAGCAGTTCTTC,CASKGGQASGEQFF
-,TRBJ2-7,-,TRBV4-1,TGCGCCAGCAGCAGGGAACAGAACTACGAGCAGTACTTC,CASSREQNYEQYF
-,TRBJ2-5,-,TRBV5-1,TGCGCCAGCAGCTTAGACCGCATGGGGACCCAGTACTTC,CASSLDRMGTQYF